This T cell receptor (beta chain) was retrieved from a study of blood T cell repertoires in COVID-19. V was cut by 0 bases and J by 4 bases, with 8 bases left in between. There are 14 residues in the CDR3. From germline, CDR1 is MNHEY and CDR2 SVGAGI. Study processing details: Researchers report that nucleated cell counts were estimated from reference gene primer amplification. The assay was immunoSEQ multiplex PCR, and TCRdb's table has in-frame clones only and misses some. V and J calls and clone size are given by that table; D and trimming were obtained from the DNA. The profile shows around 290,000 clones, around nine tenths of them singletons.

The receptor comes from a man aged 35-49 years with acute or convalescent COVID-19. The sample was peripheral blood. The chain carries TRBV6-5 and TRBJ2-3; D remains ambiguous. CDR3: CASSYSLNSDTQYF. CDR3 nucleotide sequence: TGTGCCAGCAGTTACTCGTTAAACTCAGATACGCAGTATTTT.